The 15 T cell receptor beta chains reported below all come from one sample, sequenced in a study of PD-1 blockade in classical Hodgkin lymphoma. Following autologous stem cell transplantation, relapse occurred in every patient, and exposure to brentuximab vedotin varied. Assay used: immunoSEQ multiplex PCR; TCRdb lists only in-frame clones, some missing. The table lists about 21,000 clones, under 70% of them singletons. The material sequenced was peripheral blood mononuclear cells (PBMCs), taken at baseline. These TCRs come from a human donor with classical Hodgkin lymphoma.

This clone showed up just once. This rearrangement joins TRBV5-5 to TRBJ2-1; tentatively, D is TRBD2 (8 bases). The CDR3 consists of 19 residues. Germline CDR1 reads SGHKS; CDR2 reads YYEKEE (reference sequence). V lost 4 bases and J 4 bases, leaving 27 bases between the germline ends. The CDR3 DNA reads as TGTGCCAGCAGCCGGGACAGCGCAAGCGGGATAGCGGGGTACAATGAGCAGTTCTTC. Its protein product is CASSRDSASGIAGYNEQFF.

This clone turned up a few times. This chain uses TRBV21-1 with TRBJ1-1. TRBV21-1 is tagged as a pseudogene. The CDR3 runs 14 residues. CDR3 region: CASSKLGFDTEAFF. The CDR3 DNA sequence: TGTGCCAGCAGCAAGTTGGGGTTCGACACTGAAGCTTTCTTT.

The V gene is TRBV5-6, the J gene TRBJ1-2; the match to TRBD1 covers 7 bases. The CDR3 contains 15 residues. After removal of 3 bases from V and 4 bases from J, the junction contained 9 bases not matched to a gene. Germline values: CDR1 SGHDT, CDR2 YYEEEE. The CDR3 sequence: CASSWDSLSSYGYTF. Here the CDR3 DNA reads TGTGCCAGCAGCTGGGACAGTCTCTCAAGCTATGGCTACACCTTC.

This clone is medium-sized within its sample. This chain links TRBV9 with TRBJ1-5; D is uncertain. The CDR3 is made up of 15 amino acids. From germline, CDR1 is SGDLS and CDR2 YYNGEE. V dropped 0 bases and J dropped 0 bases, with 7 bases sitting between them. CDR3 nucleotides: TGTGCCAGCAGCGTAGAAGGGATTAGCAATCAGCCCCAGCATTTT. This codes for CASSVEGISNQPQHF.

This chain links TRBV19 with TRBJ1-6, with a possible D match to TRBD1 (5 bases). Germline loops: CDR1 LNHDA, CDR2 SQIVND (reference sequence). There are 14 residues in the CDR3. V gave up 1 base and J gave up 7 bases, with 8 bases separating them. The CDR3 coding sequence is TGTGCCAGTAGTATAGTAGGGGAAAATTCACCCCTCCACTTT. It specifies CASSIVGENSPLHF.

The chain's CDR3 is CASSILTGSSNQPQHF. DNA for the CDR3: TGTGCCAGTAGTATTCTTACAGGATCTAGCAATCAGCCCCAGCATTTT. This chain connects TRBV19 to TRBJ1-5, with D possibly matching TRBD1 (5 bases). The ends were cut back, 3 bases at V and 0 bases at J, with 12 bases in the middle. Germline assignment: CDR1 LNHDA and CDR2 SQIVND (reference sequence). The CDR3 covers 16 residues. Combining the CDR3 with reference TRBV19 and TRBJ1-5 gives the whole variable domain DGGITQSPKYLFRKEGQNVTLSCEQNLNHDAMYWYRQDPGQGLRLIYYSQIVNDFQKGDIAEGYSVSREKKESFPLTVTSAQKNPTAFYLCASSILTGSSNQPQHFGDGTRLSIL.

As concerns this clone: In the same sample, other DNA sequences code for this CDR3. This chain connects TRBV28 to TRBJ2-7; D not certain. In germline, CDR1 is MDHEN, CDR2 SYDVKM. This CDR3 spans 13 amino acids. Trimming pared 2 bases from V and 1 base from J, leaving 6 bases between. The CDR3 is CASSLGGSYEQYF. The CDR3 DNA reads as TGTGCCAGCAGTTTAGGCGGTTCCTACGAGCAGTACTTC.

The V call is TRBV11-2, the J call TRBJ2-7; 11 bases fit TRBD1. The germline V gene has CDR1 SGHAT and CDR2 FQNNGV. This CDR3 spans 15 amino acids. Germline trimming cut 1 base from V and 11 bases from J; bases unmatched to any gene: 10. The CDR3 spells CASSLGGQGATRKYF. In nucleotides, the CDR3 is TGTGCCAGCAGCTTAGGTGGACAGGGGGCGACTAGAAAGTACTTC.

The CDR3 nucleotides read TGTGCCAGCAGCTTAGGTAGAGATACCGGGGAGCTGTTTTTT. Translated, it gives CASSLGRDTGELFF. The chain employs TRBV7-9 and TRBJ2-2; D not resolved. Germline-derived CDR1 and CDR2 are SEHNR and FQNEAQ (reference sequence). V was shortened by 1 base and J by 5 bases, with 8 bases between the two germline ends. The CDR3 consists of 14 residues.

The chain combines TRBV5-6 with TRBJ2-5; TRBD2 might be the D (6 bases). V shed 4 bases and J shed 1 base, with 20 bases lying between them. The CDR3 consists of 17 residues. Germline CDR1 is SGHDT and CDR2 is YYEEEE. The CDR3 DNA is TGTGCCAGCAGCCGATTATCGACTTGGGACTCCCAAGAGACCCAGTACTTC. Translating gives CASSRLSTWDSQETQYF.

The rearrangement joins TRBV21-1 to TRBJ1-1. TRBV21-1 is a recognized pseudogene. The CDR3 runs 15 residues. CDR3 protein: CASRGFTYPWTEAFF. The DNA of the CDR3 is TGTGCCAGCAGGGGATTCACATACCCTTGGACTGAAGCTTTCTTT.

This rearrangement joins TRBV21-1 to TRBJ2-7; TRBD1 is the table's D call, not checked against the DNA. TRBV21-1 is given as a pseudogene. The CDR3 extends over 16 amino acids. The CDR3 DNA is TGTGCCAGCAGCACCTTTCGGACAGGGCGGTCCTACGAGCAGTACTTC. Translating it yields CASSTFRTGRSYEQYF.

V gene TRBV28 combines with J gene TRBJ1-5; 7 nucleotides match TRBD1. The length of the CDR3 is 14 residues. The V and J ends lost 3 bases and 1 base, in that order; junction bases with no gene match: 0. Germline V gene lookup returns CDR1 MDHEN and CDR2 SYDVKM. The CDR3 DNA is TGTGCCAGCAGTTTCAGGGGGAGCAATCAGCCCCAGCATTTT. This codes for CASSFRGSNQPQHF. The entire variable domain, with the rest obtained from reference TRBV28 and TRBJ1-5, is as follows: DVKVTQSSRYLVKRTGEKVFLECVQDMDHENMFWYRQDPGLGLRLIYFSYDVKMKEKGDIPEGYSVSREKKERFSLILESASTNQTSMYLCASSFRGSNQPQHFGDGTRLSIL.

This sequence joins TRBV5-5 and TRBJ2-5; 13 positions match TRBD2. V lost 2 bases to trimming and J lost 5 bases; unmatched junction nucleotides: 12. Germline assignment: CDR1 SGHKS and CDR2 YYEKEE (reference sequence). The CDR3 totals 18 residues. CDR3 coding DNA: TGTGCCAGCAGCTTCAAGAGACTAGCGGGAGGTGTCGCCGAGACCCAGTACTTC. This codes for CASSFKRLAGGVAETQYF.

V usage is TRBV12-1 and J usage is TRBJ2-7; the D segment call TRBD1 is taken from the table without a DNA check. TRBV12-1 is noted as a pseudogene. The CDR3 has 16 residues. The CDR3 loop is CASSFAGQGGAYEQYF. The DNA of the CDR3 is TGTGCCAGCAGCTTTGCGGGGCAGGGGGGTGCCTACGAGCAGTACTTC.